Presented here are 2 T cell receptor beta chains from one specimen sequenced in a study of blood T cell repertoires in COVID-19. The protocol was immunoSEQ multiplex PCR, while the TCRdb copy is restricted to in-frame clones and leaves out a portion. This table has approximately 140,000 clones, over 80% appearing once. Material: peripheral blood. These receptors were obtained from a man aged 25 to 40 with COVID-19, enrolled during active disease.

This clone was detected a few times. This chain links TRBV20-1 with TRBJ1-2; D unresolved. The germline gives CDR1 DFQATT, CDR2 SNEGSKA (reference sequence). Trimming took 3 bases from V and 3 from J, leaving 5 bases between them. The CDR3 consists of 11 residues. The chain's CDR3 is CSASLYYGYTF. Written as DNA, the CDR3 is TGCAGTGCTAGCCTGTACTATGGCTACACCTTC.

The chain combines TRBV4-1 with TRBJ2-7; TRBD1 might be the D (6 bases). Germline V gives CDR1 MGHRA, CDR2 YSYEKL. The CDR3 loop spans 16 amino acids. V gave up 1 base and J gave up 3 bases, with 16 bases separating them. CDR3 amino acids: CASSQGAPGHLYEQYF. The CDR3, as DNA: TGCGCCAGCAGCCAAGGGGCCCCGGGACACCTCTACGAGCAGTACTTC.